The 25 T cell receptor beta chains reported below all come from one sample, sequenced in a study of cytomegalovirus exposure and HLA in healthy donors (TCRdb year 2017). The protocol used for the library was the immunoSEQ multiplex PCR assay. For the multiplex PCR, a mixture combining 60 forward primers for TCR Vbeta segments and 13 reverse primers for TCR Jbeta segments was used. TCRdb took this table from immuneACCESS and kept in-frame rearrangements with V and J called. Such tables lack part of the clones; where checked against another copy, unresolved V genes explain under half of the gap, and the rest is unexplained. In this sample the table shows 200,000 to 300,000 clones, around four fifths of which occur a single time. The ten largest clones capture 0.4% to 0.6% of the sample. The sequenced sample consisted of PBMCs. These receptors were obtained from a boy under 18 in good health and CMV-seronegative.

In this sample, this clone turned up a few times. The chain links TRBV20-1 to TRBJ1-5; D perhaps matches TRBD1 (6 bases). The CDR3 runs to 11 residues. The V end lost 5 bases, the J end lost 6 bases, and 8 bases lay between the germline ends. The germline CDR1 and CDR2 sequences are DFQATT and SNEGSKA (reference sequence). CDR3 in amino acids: CSAYRVQPQHF. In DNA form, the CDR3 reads TGCAGTGCTTACAGGGTTCAGCCCCAGCATTTT.

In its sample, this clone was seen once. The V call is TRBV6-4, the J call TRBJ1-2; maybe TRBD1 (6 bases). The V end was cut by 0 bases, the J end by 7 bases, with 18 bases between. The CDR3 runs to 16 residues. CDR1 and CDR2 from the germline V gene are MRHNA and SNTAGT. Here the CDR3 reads CASSDSPLLGGPGYTF. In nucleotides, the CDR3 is TGTGCCAGCAGTGACTCGCCCCTTTTGGGGGGGCCTGGCTACACCTTC.

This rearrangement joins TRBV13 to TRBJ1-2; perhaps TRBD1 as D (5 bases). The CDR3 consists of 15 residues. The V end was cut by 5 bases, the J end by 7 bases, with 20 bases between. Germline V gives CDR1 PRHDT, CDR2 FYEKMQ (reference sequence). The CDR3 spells CASSRDGQTGTGYTF. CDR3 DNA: TGTGCCAGCAGCCGTGACGGACAAACCGGTACTGGCTACACCTTC.

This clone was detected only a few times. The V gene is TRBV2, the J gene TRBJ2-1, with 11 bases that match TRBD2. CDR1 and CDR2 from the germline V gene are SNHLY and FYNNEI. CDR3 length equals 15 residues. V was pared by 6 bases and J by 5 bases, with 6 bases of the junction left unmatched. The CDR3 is CASSETSGANNEQFF. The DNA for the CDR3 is TGTGCCAGCAGCGAGACTAGCGGGGCGAACAATGAGCAGTTCTTC.

CDR3 nucleotide sequence: TGTGCCAGCAGCGCAAAATACGGGACAGGGTATAAGTCCCAGCATTTT. Translation: CASSAKYGTGYKSQHF. The rearrangement links TRBV5-6 to TRBJ1-5, with 9 bases matching TRBD1. The CDR3 totals 16 residues. Unmatched junction bases numbered 16, after V lost 4 bases and J lost 11 bases. The germline V gene has CDR1 SGHDT and CDR2 YYEEEE.

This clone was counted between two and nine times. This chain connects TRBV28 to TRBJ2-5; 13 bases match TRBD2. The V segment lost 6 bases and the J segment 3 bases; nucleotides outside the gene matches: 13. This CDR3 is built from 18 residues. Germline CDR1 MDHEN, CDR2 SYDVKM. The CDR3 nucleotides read TGTGCCAGCAGGCGATTCCGCCGAGGACTAGCGGGGGAAGAGACCCAGTACTTC. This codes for CASRRFRRGLAGEETQYF.

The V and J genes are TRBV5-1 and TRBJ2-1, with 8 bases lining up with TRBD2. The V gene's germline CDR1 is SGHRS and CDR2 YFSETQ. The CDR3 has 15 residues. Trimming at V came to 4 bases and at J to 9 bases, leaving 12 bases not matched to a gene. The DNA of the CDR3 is TGCGCCAGCAGCGTAAGCGGGAGCCGATTCAGTGAGCAGTTCTTC. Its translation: CASSVSGSRFSEQFF.

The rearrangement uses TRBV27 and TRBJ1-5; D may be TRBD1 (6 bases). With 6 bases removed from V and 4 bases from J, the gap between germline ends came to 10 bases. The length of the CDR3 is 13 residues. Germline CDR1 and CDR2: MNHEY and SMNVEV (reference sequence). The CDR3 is CASRMDRNQPQHF. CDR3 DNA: TGTGCCAGCAGGATGGACAGAAATCAGCCCCAGCATTTT.

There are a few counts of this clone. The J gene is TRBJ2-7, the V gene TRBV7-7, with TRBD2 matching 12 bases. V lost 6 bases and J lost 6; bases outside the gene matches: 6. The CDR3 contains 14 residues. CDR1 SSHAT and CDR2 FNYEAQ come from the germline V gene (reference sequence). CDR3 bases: TGTGCCAGCAGTCCTAGCGGGAGGGCCCGCGAGCAGTACTTC. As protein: CASSPSGRAREQYF.

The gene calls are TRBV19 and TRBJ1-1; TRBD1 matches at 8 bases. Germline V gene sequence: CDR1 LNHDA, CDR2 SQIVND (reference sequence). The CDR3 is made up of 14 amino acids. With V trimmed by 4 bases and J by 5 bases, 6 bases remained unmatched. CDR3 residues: CASSNQGAGTEAFF. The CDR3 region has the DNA TGTGCCAGTAGTAACCAGGGGGCTGGGACTGAAGCTTTCTTT. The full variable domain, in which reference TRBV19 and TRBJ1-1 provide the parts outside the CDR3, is DGGITQSPKYLFRKEGQNVTLSCEQNLNHDAMYWYRQDPGQGLRLIYYSQIVNDFQKGDIAEGYSVSREKKESFPLTVTSAQKNPTAFYLCASSNQGAGTEAFFGQGTRLTVV.

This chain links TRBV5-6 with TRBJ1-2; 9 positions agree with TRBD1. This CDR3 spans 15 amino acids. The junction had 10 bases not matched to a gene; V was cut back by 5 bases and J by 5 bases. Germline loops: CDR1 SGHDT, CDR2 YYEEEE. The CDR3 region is CASSFRDREFYGYTF. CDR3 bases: TGTGCCAGCAGTTTCCGGGACAGGGAATTTTATGGCTACACCTTC.

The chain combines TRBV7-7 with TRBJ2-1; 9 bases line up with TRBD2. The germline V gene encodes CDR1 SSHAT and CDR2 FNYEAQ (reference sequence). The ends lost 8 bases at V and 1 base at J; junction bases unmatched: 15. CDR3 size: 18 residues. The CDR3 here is CASASKGRGRVSYNEQFF. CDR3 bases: TGTGCCAGCGCTTCCAAGGGCCGCGGGAGGGTTTCCTACAATGAGCAGTTCTTC.

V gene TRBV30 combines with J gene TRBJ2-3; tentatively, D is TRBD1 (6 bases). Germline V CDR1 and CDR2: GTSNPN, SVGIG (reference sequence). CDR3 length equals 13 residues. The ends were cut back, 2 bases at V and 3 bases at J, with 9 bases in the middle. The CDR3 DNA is TGTGCCTGGAGTCTACAGGGAACAGATACGCAGTATTTT. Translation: CAWSLQGTDTQYF.

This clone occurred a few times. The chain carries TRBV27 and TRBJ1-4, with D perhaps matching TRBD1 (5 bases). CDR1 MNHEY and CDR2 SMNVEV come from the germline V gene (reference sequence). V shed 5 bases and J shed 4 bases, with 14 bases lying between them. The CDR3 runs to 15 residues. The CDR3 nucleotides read TGTGCCAGCAGTGGGCTGGGGCTGATTAATGAAAAACTGTTTTTT. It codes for CASSGLGLINEKLFF.

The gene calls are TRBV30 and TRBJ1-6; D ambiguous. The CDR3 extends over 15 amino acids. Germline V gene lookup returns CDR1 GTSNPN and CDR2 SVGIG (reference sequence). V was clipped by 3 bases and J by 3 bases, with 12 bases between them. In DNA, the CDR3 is TGTGCCTGGAGACCCCGGCAGGACTATAATTCACCCCTCCACTTT. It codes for CAWRPRQDYNSPLHF.

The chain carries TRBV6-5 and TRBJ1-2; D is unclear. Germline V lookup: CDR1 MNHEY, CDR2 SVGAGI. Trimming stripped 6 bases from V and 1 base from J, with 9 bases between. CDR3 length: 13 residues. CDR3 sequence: CASSYRHNYGYTF. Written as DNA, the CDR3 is TGTGCCAGCAGCTATCGCCATAACTATGGCTACACCTTC.

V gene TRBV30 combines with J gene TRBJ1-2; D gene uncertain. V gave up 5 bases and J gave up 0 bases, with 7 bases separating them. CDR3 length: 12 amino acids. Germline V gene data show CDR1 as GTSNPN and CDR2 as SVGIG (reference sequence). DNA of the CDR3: TGTGCCTGGTTCAGTCCTAACTATGGCTACACCTTC. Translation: CAWFSPNYGYTF. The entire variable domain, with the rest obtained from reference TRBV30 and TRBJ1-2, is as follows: SQTIHQWPATLVQPVGSPLSLECTVEGTSNPNLYWYRQAAGRGLQLLFYSVGIGQISSEVPQNLSASRPQDRQFILSSKKLLLSDSGFYLCAWFSPNYGYTFGSGTRLTVV.

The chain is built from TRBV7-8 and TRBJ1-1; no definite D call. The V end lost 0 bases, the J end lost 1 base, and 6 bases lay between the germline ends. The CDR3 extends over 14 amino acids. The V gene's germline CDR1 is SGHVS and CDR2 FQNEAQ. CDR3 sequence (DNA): TGTGCCAGCAGCTTAGCGGAGTGGAACACTGAAGCTTTCTTT. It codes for CASSLAEWNTEAFF.

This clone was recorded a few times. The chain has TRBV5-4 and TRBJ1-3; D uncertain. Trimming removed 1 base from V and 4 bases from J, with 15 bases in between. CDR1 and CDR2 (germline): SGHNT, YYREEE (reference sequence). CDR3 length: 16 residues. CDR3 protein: CASSLSPGPTGNTIYF. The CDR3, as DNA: TGTGCCAGCAGCTTGTCTCCAGGCCCTACAGGAAACACCATATATTTT.

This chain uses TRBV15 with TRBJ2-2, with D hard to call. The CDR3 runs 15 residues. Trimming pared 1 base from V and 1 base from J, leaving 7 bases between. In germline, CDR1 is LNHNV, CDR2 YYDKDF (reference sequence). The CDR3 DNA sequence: TGTGCCACCAGCAGAGGTCACAGGAACACCGGGGAGCTGTTTTTT. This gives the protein CATSRGHRNTGELFF. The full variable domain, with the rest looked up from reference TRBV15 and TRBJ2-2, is DAMVIQNPRYQVTQFGKPVTLSCSQTLNHNVMYWYQQKSSQAPKLLFHYYDKDFNNEADTPDNFQSRRPNTSFCFLDIRSPGLGDTAMYLCATSRGHRNTGELFFGEGSRLTVL.

Here the CDR3 reads CASSEALDPGQTYTGELFF. DNA of the CDR3: TGTGCCAGCAGTGAAGCGCTTGACCCGGGACAGACTTACACCGGGGAGCTGTTTTTT. V usage is TRBV2 and J usage is TRBJ2-2; TRBD1 agrees at 7 bases. The CDR3 is made up of 19 amino acids. Trimming took 0 bases from V and 3 from J; bases not matched to a gene: 13. The germline gives CDR1 SNHLY, CDR2 FYNNEI.

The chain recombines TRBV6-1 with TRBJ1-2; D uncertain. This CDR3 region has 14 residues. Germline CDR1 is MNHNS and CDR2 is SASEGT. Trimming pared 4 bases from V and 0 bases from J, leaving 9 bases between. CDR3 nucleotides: TGTGCCAGCAGTGGTCTAACAGCTAACTATGGCTACACCTTC. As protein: CASSGLTANYGYTF.

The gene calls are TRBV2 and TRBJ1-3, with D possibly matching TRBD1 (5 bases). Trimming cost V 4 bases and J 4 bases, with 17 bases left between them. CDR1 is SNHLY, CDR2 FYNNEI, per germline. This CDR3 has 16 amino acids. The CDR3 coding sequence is TGTGCCAGCAGTGTTGGACAAGGAGTAGGGGGAAACACCATATATTTT. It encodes CASSVGQGVGGNTIYF.

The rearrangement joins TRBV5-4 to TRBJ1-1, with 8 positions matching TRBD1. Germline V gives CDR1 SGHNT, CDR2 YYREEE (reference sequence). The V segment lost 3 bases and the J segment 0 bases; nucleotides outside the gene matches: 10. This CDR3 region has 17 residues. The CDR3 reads CASSWSPGQDLNTEAFF. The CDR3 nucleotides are TGTGCCAGCAGCTGGTCCCCGGGACAGGACCTGAACACTGAAGCTTTCTTT.

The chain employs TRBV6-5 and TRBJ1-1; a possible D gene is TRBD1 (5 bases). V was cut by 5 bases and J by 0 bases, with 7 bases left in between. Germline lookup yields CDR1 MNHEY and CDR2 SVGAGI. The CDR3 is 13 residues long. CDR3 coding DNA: TGTGCCAGCAGTAGGACAATGAACACTGAAGCTTTCTTT. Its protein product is CASSRTMNTEAFF.